These 7 T cell receptor beta chains came from one sample sequenced in a study of blood T cells in healthy people across ages. Sample-barcoded 5' priming and a J-beta primer mix drove a second PCR of about 7 to 11 cycles. MiXCR, run by TCRdb on the 5' RACE reads, gives a single entry per CDR3 protein. The repertoire has more than 800,000 distinct CDR3 sequences, about 28% of them found once; the top ten carry roughly a sixth. The sequencing sample was made of blood. The source is an elderly woman in good health.

This chain connects TRBV7-9 to TRBJ1-6; tentatively, D is TRBD1 (5 bases). The CDR3 is 13 amino acids. Germline CDR1 SEHNR, CDR2 FQNEAQ (reference sequence). The V end was cut by 9 bases, the J end by 7 bases, with 13 bases between. The DNA for the CDR3 is TGTGCCAGTGCGGGACCTCAAAATTCACCCCTCCACTTT. It translates to CASAGPQNSPLHF.

This clonotype was observed at least ten times. This chain connects TRBV10-3 to TRBJ2-1, with 7 bases fitting TRBD1. This CDR3 comprises 14 residues. J was trimmed by 6 bases and V by 0 bases; bases with no gene match: 2. Germline V gene data show CDR1 as ENHRY and CDR2 as SYGVKD. CDR3 nucleotide sequence: TGTGCCATCAGTGAGTCTCAGGGGGTCAATGAGCAGTTCTTC. It translates to CAISESQGVNEQFF.

The chain is built from TRBV4-1 and TRBJ2-5; 8 bases are a match to TRBD2. V was clipped by 0 bases and J by 0 bases; unmatched bases: 6. This CDR3 spans 17 amino acids. Germline V lookup: CDR1 MGHRA, CDR2 YSYEKL. CDR3 sequence reads: CASSQDMASGYQETQYF. The CDR3 nucleotides read TGCGCCAGCAGCCAAGATATGGCTAGCGGGTACCAAGAGACCCAGTACTTC.

The table lists this clonotype with many counts. This chain links TRBV3-1 with TRBJ2-7, with D uncertain. This CDR3 has 13 amino acids. Germline V gene sequence: CDR1 LGHDT, CDR2 YNNKEL (reference sequence). Between the trimmed V and J ends, which lost 3 bases and 2 bases, there was a span of 8 bases. In nucleotides, the CDR3 is TGTGCCAGCAGCCAGTTTGCGGCCTACGAGCAGTACTTC. It encodes CASSQFAAYEQYF.

This clonotype was counted at least ten times. This rearrangement joins TRBV4-3 to TRBJ2-4; 7 bases align to TRBD2. There are 14 residues in the CDR3. Germline assignment: CDR1 LGHNA and CDR2 YSLEER. V was pared by 1 base and J by 9 bases, with 6 bases of the junction left unmatched. CDR3 bases: TGCGCCAGCAGCCAAGGGCGGGGGAGCTCCATTCAGTACTTC. This sequence encodes CASSQGRGSSIQYF.

The chain joins TRBV7-3 to TRBJ2-1; 14 positions agree with TRBD2. J gave up 6 bases and V 1 base, and 8 bases lay outside the gene matches. Germline lookup yields CDR1 SGHTA and CDR2 FQGTGA. This CDR3 contains 18 residues. The CDR3: CASSLISGGLAGANEQFF. The CDR3 region has the DNA TGTGCCAGCAGCTTAATTTCTGGGGGACTAGCGGGGGCCAATGAGCAGTTCTTC.

This clonotype was counted only a few times. This sequence joins TRBV4-1 and TRBJ1-5; D is unresolved. This CDR3 region has 13 residues. V gave up 0 bases and J gave up 5 bases, with 5 bases separating them. Germline V gives CDR1 MGHRA, CDR2 YSYEKL. The CDR3 DNA is TGCGCCAGCAGCCAAGAGGTCGATCAGCCCCAGCATTTT. Translating gives CASSQEVDQPQHF.